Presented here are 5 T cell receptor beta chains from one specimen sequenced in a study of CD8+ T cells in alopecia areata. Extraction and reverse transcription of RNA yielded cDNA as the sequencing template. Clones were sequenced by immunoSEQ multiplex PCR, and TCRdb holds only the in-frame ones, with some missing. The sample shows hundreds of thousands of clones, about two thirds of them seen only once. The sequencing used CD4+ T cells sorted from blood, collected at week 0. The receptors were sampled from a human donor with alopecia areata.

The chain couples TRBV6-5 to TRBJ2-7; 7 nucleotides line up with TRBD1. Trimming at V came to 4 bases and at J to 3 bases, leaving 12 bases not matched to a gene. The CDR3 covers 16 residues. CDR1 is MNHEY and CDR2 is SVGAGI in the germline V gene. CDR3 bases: TGTGCCAGCAGTTTCCGGGACAGTCCCCTCTTCTACGAGCAGTACTTC. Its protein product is CASSFRDSPLFYEQYF.

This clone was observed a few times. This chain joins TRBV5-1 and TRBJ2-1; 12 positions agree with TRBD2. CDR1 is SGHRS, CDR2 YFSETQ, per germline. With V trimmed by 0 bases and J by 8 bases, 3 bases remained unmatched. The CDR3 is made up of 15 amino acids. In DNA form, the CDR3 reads TGCGCCAGCAGCTTGGCTAGCGGGGGGGCCCATGAGCAGTTCTTC. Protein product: CASSLASGGAHEQFF.

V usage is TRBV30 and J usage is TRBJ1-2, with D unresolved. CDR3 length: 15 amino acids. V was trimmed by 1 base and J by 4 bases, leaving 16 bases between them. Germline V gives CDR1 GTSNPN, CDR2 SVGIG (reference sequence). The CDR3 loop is CAWSAGLGYGYGYTF. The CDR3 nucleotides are TGTGCCTGGAGTGCCGGGTTGGGATATGGCTATGGCTACACCTTC.

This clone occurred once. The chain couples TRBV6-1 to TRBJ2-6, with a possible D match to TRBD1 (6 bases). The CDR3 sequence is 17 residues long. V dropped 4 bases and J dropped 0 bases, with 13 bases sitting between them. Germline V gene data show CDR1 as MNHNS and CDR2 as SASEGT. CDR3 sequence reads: CASSARDTPSGANVLTF. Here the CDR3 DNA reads TGTGCCAGCAGTGCCCGGGACACCCCCTCTGGGGCCAACGTCCTGACTTTC.

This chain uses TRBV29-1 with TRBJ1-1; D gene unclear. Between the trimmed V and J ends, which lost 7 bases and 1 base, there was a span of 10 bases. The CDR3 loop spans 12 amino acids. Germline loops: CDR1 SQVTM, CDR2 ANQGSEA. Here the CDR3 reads CSAGPANTEAFF. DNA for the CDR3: TGCAGCGCCGGACCGGCGAACACTGAAGCTTTCTTT.